Listed here is a single TCR beta chain. This record comes from a study of OX40 agonist ivuxolimab in advanced cancers. TCRdb's table, derived via immunoSEQ multiplex PCR, lists solely in-frame clones and lacks some. The table lists tens of thousands of clones, more than 65% of them singletons. The CDR3 spans 16 residues. J lost 0 bases, V lost 4 bases, and 9 bases had no gene match. The germline gives CDR1 SGHNT, CDR2 YYREEE (reference sequence). The chain is built from TRBV5-4 and TRBJ2-7, with 8 nucleotides matching TRBD1. This TCR came from an adult with an advanced solid tumor such as melanoma, head and neck, liver or kidney cancer. This specimen consisted of CD4+ or CD8+ T cells sorted from blood, obtained in a trial of the OX40 agonist ivuxolimab. The CDR3 bases are TGTGCCAGCAGCCCTACCGGGGGACAGGCCTCCTACGAGCAGTACTTC. Its translation is CASSPTGGQASYEQYF.